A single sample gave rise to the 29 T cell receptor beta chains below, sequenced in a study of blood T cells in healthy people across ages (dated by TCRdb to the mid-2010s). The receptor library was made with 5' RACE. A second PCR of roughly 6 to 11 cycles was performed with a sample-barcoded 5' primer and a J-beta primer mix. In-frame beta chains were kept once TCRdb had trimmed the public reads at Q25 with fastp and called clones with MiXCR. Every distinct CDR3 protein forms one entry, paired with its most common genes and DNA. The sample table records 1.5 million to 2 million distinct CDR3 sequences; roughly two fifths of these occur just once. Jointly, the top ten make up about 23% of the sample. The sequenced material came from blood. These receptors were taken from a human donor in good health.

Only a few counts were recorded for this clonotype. CDR3 protein: CASSLDPGTGYEQFF. CDR3 bases: TGTGCCAGCAGCTTAGACCCTGGGACAGGATATGAGCAGTTCTTC. This chain links TRBV7-2 with TRBJ2-1; TRBD1 matches at 8 bases. The CDR3 has 15 amino acids. Germline values: CDR1 SGHTA, CDR2 FQGNSA. Trimming cost V 1 base and J 8 bases; bases outside gene matches: 7. The entire variable domain, with the rest obtained from reference TRBV7-2 and TRBJ2-1, is as follows: GAGVSQSPSNKVTEKGKDVELRCDPISGHTALYWYRQSLGQGLEFLIYFQGNSAPDKSGLPSDRFSAERTGGSVSTLTIQRTQQEDSAVYLCASSLDPGTGYEQFFGPGTRLTVL.

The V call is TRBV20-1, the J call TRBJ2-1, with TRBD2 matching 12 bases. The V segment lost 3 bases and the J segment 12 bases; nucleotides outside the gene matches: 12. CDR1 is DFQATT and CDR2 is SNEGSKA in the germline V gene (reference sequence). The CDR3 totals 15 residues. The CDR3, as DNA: TGCAGTGCTAGTCATAGGACTAGCGGGGTCTCAGGGCAGTTCTTC. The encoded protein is CSASHRTSGVSGQFF.

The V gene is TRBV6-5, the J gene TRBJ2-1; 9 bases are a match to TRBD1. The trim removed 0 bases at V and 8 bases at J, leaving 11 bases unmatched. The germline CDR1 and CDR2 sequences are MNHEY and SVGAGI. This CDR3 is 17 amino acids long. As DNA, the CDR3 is TGTGCCAGCAGTTACTCGAGGTCGGACAGGGGCCCCTATGAGCAGTTCTTC. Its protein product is CASSYSRSDRGPYEQFF.

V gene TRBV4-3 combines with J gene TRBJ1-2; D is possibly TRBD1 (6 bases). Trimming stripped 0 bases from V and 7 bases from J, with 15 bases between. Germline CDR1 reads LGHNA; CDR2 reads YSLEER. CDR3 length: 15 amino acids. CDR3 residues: CASSQEARGQGGYTF. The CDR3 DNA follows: TGCGCCAGCAGCCAAGAGGCTCGGGGGCAAGGTGGCTACACCTTC.

CDR3: CASGSRLPGDTQYF. The DNA for the CDR3 is TGTGCCAGCGGCTCGAGGCTCCCAGGCGATACGCAGTATTTT. The chain carries TRBV13 and TRBJ2-3; D uncertain. The CDR3 spans 14 residues. Between the trimmed V and J ends, which lost 8 bases and 6 bases, there was a span of 18 bases. Germline CDR1 reads PRHDT; CDR2 reads FYEKMQ (reference sequence).

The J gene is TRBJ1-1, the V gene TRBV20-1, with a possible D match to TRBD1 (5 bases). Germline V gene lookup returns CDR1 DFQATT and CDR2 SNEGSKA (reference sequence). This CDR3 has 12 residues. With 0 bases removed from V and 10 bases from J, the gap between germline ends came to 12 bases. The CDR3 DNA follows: TGCAGTGCTAGAGAGGGGGGACTGGGAGCTTTCTTT. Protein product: CSAREGGLGAFF.

CDR3 in amino acids: CASRSLGVDNQPQHF. The CDR3 DNA reads as TGTGCCAGCCGGTCTTTAGGGGTAGACAATCAGCCCCAGCATTTT. The chain couples TRBV2 to TRBJ1-5, with D maybe TRBD1 (5 bases). V was pared by 8 bases and J by 3 bases, with 17 bases between. The CDR3 sequence is 15 residues long. From germline, CDR1 is SNHLY and CDR2 FYNNEI.

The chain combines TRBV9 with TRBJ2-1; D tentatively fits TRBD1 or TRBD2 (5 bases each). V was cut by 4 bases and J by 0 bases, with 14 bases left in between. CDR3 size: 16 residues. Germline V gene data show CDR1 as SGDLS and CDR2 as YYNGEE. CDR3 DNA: TGTGCCAGCAGCCCCGTCGGGGCTAGCTCCTACAATGAGCAGTTCTTC. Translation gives CASSPVGASSYNEQFF.

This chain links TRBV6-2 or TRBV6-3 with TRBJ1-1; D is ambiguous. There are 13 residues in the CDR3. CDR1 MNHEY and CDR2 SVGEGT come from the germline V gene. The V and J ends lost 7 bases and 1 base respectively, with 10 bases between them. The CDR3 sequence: CASTGIKNTEAFF. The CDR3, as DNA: TGTGCCAGCACAGGAATAAAGAACACTGAAGCTTTCTTT.

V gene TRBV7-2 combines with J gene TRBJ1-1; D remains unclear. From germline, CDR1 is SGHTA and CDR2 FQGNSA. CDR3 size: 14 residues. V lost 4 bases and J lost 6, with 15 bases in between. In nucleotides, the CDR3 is TGTGCCAGCAGCTCCGTATCGTGGAGGGCTGAAGCTTTCTTT. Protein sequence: CASSSVSWRAEAFF.

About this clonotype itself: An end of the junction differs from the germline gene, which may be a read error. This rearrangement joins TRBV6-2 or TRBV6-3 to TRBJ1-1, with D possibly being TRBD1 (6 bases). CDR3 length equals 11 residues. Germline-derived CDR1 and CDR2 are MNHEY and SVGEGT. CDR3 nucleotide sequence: TGTACCAGCACACAGGGTACTGAAGCTTTCTTT. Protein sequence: CTSTQGTEAFF.

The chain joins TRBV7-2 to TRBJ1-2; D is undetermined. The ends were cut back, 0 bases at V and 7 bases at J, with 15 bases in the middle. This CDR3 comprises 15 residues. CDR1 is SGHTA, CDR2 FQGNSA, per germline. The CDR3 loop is CASSLARQEGRGYTF. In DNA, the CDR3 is TGTGCCAGCAGCTTAGCGCGCCAGGAGGGCCGTGGCTACACCTTC.

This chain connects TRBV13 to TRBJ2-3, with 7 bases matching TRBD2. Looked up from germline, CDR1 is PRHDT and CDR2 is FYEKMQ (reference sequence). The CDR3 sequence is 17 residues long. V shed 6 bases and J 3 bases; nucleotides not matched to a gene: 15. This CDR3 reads CASSPPWGAGTTDTQYF. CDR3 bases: TGTGCCAGCAGTCCCCCGTGGGGAGCGGGGACTACAGATACGCAGTATTTT. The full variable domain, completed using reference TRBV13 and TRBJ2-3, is AAGVIQSPRHLIKEKRETATLKCYPIPRHDTVYWYQQGPGQDPQFLISFYEKMQSDKGSIPDRFSAQQFSDYHSELNMSSLELGDSALYFCASSPPWGAGTTDTQYFGPGTRLTVL.

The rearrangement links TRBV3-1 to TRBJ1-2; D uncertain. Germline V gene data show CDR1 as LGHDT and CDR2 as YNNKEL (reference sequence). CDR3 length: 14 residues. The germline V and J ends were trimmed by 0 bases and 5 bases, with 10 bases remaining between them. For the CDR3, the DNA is TGTGCCAGCAGCCAAGACAGGTCGGGGTATGGCTACACCTTC. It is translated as CASSQDRSGYGYTF.

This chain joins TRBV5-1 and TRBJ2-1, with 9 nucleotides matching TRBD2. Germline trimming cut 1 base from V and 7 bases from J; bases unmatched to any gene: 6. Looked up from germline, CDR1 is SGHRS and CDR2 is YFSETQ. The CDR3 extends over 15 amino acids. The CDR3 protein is CASSLKTSGGNEQFF. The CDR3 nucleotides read TGCGCCAGCAGCTTGAAGACTAGCGGTGGGAATGAGCAGTTCTTC. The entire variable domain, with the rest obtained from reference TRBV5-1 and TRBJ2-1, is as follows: KAGVTQTPRYLIKTRGQQVTLSCSPISGHRSVSWYQQTPGQGLQFLFEYFSETQRNKGNFPGRFSGRQFSNSRSEMNVSTLELGDSALYLCASSLKTSGGNEQFFGPGTRLTVL.

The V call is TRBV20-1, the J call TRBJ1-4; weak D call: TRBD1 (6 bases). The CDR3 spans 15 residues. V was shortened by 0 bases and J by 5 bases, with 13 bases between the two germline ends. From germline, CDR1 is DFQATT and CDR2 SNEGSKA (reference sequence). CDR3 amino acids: CSARDPGQTNEKLFF. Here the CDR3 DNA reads TGCAGTGCTAGAGATCCGGGACAAACGAATGAAAAACTGTTTTTT.

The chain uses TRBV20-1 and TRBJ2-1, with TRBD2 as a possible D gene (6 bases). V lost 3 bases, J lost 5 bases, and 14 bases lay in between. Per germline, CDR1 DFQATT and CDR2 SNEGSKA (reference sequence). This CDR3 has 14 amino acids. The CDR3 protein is CSARGLAEHNEQFF. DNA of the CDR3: TGCAGTGCTAGGGGGTTAGCGGAACACAATGAGCAGTTCTTC.

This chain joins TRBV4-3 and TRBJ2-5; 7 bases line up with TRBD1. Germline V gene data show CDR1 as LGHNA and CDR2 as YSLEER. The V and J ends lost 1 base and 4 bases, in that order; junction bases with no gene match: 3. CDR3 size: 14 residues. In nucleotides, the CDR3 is TGCGCCAGCAGCCAAGTCAACAGGGGAGAGACCCAGTACTTC. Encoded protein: CASSQVNRGETQYF.

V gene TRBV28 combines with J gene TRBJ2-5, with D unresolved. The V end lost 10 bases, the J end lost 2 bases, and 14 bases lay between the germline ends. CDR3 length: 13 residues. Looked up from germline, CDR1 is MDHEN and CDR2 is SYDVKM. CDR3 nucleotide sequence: TGTGCCACCAAACTTCTAGTACAAGAGACCCAGTACTTC. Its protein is CATKLLVQETQYF.

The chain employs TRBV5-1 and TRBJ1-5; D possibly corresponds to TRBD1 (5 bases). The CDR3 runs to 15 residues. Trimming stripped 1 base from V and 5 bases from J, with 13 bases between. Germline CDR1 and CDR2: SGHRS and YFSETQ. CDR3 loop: CASSLWGNSDQPQHF. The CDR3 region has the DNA TGCGCCAGCAGCTTGTGGGGGAATTCGGATCAGCCCCAGCATTTT. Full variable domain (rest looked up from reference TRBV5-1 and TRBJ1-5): KAGVTQTPRYLIKTRGQQVTLSCSPISGHRSVSWYQQTPGQGLQFLFEYFSETQRNKGNFPGRFSGRQFSNSRSEMNVSTLELGDSALYLCASSLWGNSDQPQHFGDGTRLSIL.

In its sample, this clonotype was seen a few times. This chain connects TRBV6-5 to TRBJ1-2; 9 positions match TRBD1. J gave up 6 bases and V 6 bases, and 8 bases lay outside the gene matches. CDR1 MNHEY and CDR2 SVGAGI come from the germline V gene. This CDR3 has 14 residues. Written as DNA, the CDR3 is TGTGCCAGCAGGACTACAGGGGGCGGGAATGGCTACACCTTC. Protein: CASRTTGGGNGYTF.

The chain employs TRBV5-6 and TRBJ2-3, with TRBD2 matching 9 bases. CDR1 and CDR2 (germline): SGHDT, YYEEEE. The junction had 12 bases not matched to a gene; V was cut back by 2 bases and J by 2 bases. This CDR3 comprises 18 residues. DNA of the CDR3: TGTGCCAGCAGCTTCCCAGAGGAACTAGCGGGCTACACAGATACGCAGTATTTT. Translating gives CASSFPEELAGYTDTQYF.

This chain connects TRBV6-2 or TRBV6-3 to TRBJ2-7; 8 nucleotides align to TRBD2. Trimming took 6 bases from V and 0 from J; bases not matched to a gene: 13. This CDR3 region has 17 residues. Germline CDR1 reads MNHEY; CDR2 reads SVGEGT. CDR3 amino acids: CASSTRTSRLTSYEQYF. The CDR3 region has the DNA TGTGCCAGCAGCACTCGGACTAGCCGACTCACCTCCTACGAGCAGTACTTC.

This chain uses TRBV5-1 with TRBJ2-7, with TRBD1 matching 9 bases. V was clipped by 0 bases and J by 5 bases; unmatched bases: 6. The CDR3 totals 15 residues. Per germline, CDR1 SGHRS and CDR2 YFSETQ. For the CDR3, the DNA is TGCGCCAGCAGCTTGGTCACAGGGGGCGGCAACGAGCAGTACTTC. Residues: CASSLVTGGGNEQYF.

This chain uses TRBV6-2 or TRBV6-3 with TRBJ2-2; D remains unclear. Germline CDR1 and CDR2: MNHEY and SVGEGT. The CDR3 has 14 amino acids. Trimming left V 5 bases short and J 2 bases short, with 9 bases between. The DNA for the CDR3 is TGTGCCAGCAGTCGCTACATCAACACCGGGGAGCTGTTTTTT. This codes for CASSRYINTGELFF.

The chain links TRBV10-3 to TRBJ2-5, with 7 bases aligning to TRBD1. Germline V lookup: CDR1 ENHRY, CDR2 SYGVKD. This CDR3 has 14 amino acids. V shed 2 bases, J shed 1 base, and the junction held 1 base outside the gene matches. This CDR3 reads CAISERDSQETQYF. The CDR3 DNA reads TGTGCCATCAGTGAGCGGGACAGCCAAGAGACCCAGTACTTC.

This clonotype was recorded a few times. The CDR3, as DNA: TGCAGCGTTGAGTGGGAGCGAAGCTATGGCTACACCTTC. This codes for CSVEWERSYGYTF. The chain employs TRBV29-1 and TRBJ1-2; no clear D gene. Trimming shortened V by 3 bases and J by 4 bases, and 12 bases separated the two germline ends. CDR1 SQVTM and CDR2 ANQGSEA come from the germline V gene. This CDR3 is built from 13 residues.

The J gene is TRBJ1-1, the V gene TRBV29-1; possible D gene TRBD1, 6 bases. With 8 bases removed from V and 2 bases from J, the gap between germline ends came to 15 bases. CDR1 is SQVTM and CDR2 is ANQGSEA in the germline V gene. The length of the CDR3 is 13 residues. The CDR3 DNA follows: TGCAGCACGAGAGGACAGAGCAACACTGAAGCTTTCTTT. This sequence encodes CSTRGQSNTEAFF.

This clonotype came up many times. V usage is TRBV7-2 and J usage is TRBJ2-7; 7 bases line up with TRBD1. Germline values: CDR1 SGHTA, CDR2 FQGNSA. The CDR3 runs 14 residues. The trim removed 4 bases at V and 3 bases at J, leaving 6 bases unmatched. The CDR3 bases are TGTGCCAGCAGCTCCGGGACAGAATACTACGAGCAGTACTTC. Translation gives CASSSGTEYYEQYF. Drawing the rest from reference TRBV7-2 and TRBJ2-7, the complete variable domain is GAGVSQSPSNKVTEKGKDVELRCDPISGHTALYWYRQSLGQGLEFLIYFQGNSAPDKSGLPSDRFSAERTGGSVSTLTIQRTQQEDSAVYLCASSSGTEYYEQYFGPGTRLTVT.